These 2 T cell receptor beta chains share one sample of origin, sequenced in a study of blood T cell repertoires in COVID-19. The assay was immunoSEQ multiplex PCR, and TCRdb's table has in-frame clones only and misses some. The table has about 180,000 clones, roughly 85% seen once. Material for sequencing was PBMCs or T cells enriched from blood (not recorded which). These receptors all come from a woman between 18 and 29 years old who had recovered from COVID-19.

This clone has a single count. The chain employs TRBV25-1 and TRBJ2-5; 7 bases align to TRBD2. Germline CDR1 MGHDK, CDR2 SYGVNS. The ends lost 7 bases at V and 1 base at J; junction bases unmatched: 3. The length of the CDR3 is 13 residues. CDR3 bases: TGTGCCAGCACCGGACTAGTCCAAGAGACCCAGTACTTC. Protein product: CASTGLVQETQYF. Combining the CDR3 with reference TRBV25-1 and TRBJ2-5 gives the whole variable domain EADIYQTPRYLVIGTGKKITLECSQTMGHDKMYWYQQDPGMELHLIHYSYGVNSTEKGDLSSESTVSRIRTEHFPLTLESARPSHTSQYLCASTGLVQETQYFGPGTRLLVL.

As concerns this clone: Other DNA sequences within the sample encode an identical CDR3. The chain links TRBV4-3 to TRBJ1-5, with D hard to call. The germline V gene has CDR1 LGHNA and CDR2 YSLEER. This CDR3 contains 15 residues. V lost 1 base, J lost 2 bases, and 9 bases lay in between. The CDR3 sequence is CASSQGGRGNQPQHF. The CDR3 region has the DNA TGCGCCAGCAGCCAAGGAGGTCGGGGCAATCAGCCCCAGCATTTT.